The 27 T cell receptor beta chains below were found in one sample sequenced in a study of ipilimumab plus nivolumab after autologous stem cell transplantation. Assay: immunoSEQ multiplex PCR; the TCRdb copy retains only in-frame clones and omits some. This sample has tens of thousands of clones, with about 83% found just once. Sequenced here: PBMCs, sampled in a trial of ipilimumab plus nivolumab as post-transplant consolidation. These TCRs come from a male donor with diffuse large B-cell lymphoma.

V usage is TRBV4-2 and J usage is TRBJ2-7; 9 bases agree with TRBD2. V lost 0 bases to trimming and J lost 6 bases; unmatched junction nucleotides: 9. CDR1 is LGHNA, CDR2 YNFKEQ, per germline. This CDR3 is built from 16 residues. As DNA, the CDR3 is TGTGCCAGCAGCCAAGATCAGAGCGGGGGGCCCTTCGAGCAGTACTTC. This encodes CASSQDQSGGPFEQYF.

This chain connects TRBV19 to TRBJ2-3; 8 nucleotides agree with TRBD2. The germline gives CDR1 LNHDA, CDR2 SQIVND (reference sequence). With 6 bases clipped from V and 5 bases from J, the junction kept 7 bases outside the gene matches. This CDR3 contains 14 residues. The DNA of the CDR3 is TGTGCCAGTAGGGACGGGGGGGCCAAAGATACGCAGTATTTT. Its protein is CASRDGGAKDTQYF.

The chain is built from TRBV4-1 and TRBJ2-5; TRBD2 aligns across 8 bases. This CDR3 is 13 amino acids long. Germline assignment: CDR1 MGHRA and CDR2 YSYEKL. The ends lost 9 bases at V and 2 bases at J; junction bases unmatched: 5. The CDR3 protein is CASALAEQETQYF. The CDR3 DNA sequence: TGCGCCAGTGCACTAGCGGAGCAAGAGACCCAGTACTTC.

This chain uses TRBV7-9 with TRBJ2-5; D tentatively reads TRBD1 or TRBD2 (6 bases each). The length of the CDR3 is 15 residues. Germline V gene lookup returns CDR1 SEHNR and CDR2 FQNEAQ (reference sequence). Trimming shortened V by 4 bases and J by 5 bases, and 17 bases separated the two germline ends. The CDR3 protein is CASSSRLGDRETQYF. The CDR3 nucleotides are TGTGCCAGCAGCTCGCGACTAGGTGACAGGGAGACCCAGTACTTC. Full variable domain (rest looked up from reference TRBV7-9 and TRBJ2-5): DTGVSQNPRHKITKRGQNVTFRCDPISEHNRLYWYRQTLGQGPEFLTYFQNEAQLEKSRLLSDRFSAERPKGSFSTLEIQRTEQGDSAMYLCASSSRLGDRETQYFGPGTRLLVL.

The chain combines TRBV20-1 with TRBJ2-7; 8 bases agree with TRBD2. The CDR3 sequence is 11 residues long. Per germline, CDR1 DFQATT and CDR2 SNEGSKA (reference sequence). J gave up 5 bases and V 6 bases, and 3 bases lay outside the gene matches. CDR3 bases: TGCAGTGCCTCGCGGGGGGACGAGCAGTACTTC. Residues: CSASRGDEQYF.

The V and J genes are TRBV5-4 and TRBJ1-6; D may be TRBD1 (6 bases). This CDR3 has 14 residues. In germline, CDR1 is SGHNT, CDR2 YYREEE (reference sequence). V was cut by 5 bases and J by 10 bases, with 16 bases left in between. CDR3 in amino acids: CASRPGGGTSPLHF. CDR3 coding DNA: TGTGCCAGCAGGCCCGGGGGGGGGACATCACCCCTCCACTTT.

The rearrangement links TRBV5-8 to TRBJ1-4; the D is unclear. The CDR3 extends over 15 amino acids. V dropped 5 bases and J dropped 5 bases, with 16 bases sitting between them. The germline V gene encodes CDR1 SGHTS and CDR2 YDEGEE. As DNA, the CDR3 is TGTGCCAGCAGGTTCATCGGAACATCGAATGAAAAACTGTTTTTT. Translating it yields CASRFIGTSNEKLFF.

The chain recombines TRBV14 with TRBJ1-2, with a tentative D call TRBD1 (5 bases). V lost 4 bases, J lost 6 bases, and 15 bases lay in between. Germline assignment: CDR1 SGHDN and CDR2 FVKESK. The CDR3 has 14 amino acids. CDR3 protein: CASSPLGTAHGYTF. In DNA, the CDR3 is TGTGCCAGCAGCCCTCTGGGGACCGCGCATGGCTACACCTTC.

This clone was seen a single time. In DNA form, the CDR3 reads TGTGCCAGCAGCCCTGGGGCCACACGTGAGCAGTTCTTC. Protein product: CASSPGATREQFF. The V and J genes are TRBV6-6 and TRBJ2-1; the D gene is possibly TRBD1 (5 bases). The CDR3 covers 13 residues. V was pared by 6 bases and J by 9 bases, with 15 bases between. Looked up from germline, CDR1 is MNHNY and CDR2 is SVGAGI (reference sequence).

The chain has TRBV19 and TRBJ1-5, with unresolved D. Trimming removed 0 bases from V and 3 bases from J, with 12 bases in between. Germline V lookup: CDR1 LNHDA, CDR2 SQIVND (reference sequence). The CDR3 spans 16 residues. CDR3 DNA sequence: TGTGCCAGTAGTATAGATCCCCGGCGGTCCAATCAGCCCCAGCATTTT. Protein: CASSIDPRRSNQPQHF.

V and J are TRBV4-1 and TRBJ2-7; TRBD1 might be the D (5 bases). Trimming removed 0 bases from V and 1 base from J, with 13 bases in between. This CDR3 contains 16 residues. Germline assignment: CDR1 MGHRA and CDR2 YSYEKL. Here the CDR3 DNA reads TGCGCCAGCAGCCAAGATCAGTGGGGCACGTCCTACGAGCAGTACTTC. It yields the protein CASSQDQWGTSYEQYF.

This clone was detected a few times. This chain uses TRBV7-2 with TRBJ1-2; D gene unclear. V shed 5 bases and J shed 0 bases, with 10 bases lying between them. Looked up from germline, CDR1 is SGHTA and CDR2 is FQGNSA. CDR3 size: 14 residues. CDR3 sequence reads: CASSGWMANYGYTF. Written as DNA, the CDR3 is TGTGCCAGCAGCGGGTGGATGGCTAACTATGGCTACACCTTC.

CDR3 sequence (DNA): TGTGCCAGCAGTTTAAGTGAGGGGACAGATACGCAGTATTTT. It is translated as CASSLSEGTDTQYF. The V and J genes are TRBV27 and TRBJ2-3; perhaps D is TRBD1 or TRBD2 (5 bases each). Germline values: CDR1 MNHEY, CDR2 SMNVEV (reference sequence). With 2 bases removed from V and 3 bases from J, the gap between germline ends came to 9 bases. CDR3 length: 14 amino acids.

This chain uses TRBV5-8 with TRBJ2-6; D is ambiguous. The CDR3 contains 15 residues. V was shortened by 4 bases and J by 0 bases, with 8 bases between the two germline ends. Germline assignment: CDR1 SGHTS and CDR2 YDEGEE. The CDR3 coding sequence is TGTGCCAGCAGCCGTTACAACTCTGGGGCCAACGTCCTGACTTTC. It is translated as CASSRYNSGANVLTF.

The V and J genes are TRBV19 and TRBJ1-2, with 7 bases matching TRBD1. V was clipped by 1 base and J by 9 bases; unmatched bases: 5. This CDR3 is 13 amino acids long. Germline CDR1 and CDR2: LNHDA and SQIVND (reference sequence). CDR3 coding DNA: TGTGCCAGTAGTATAGGACAGGGTTCAAGCTACACCTTC. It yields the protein CASSIGQGSSYTF.

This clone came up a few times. The CDR3 reads CASSGPGNNSPLHF. In DNA, the CDR3 is TGTGCCAGCAGTGGCCCAGGGAACAATTCACCCCTCCACTTT. This chain joins TRBV28 and TRBJ1-6; D is possibly TRBD1 (5 bases). CDR3 length equals 14 residues. From germline, CDR1 is MDHEN and CDR2 SYDVKM. V was trimmed by 5 bases and J by 7 bases, leaving 12 bases between them. Full variable domain (rest looked up from reference TRBV28 and TRBJ1-6): DVKVTQSSRYLVKRTGEKVFLECVQDMDHENMFWYRQDPGLGLRLIYFSYDVKMKEKGDIPEGYSVSREKKERFSLILESASTNQTSMYLCASSGPGNNSPLHFGNGTRLTVT.

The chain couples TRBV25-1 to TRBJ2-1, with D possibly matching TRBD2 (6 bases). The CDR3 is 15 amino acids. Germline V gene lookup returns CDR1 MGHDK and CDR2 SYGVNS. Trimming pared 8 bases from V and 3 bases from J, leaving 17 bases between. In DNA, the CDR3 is TGTGCCAGCTCGAGGGCGGGGCAAAACTACAATGAGCAGTTCTTC. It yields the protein CASSRAGQNYNEQFF.

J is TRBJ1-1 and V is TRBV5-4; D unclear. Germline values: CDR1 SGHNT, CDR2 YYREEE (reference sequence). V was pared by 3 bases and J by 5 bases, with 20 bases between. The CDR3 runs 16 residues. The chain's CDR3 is CASSSAQDSLGTEAFF. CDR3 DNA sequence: TGTGCCAGCAGCTCGGCTCAGGACTCCCTCGGGACTGAAGCTTTCTTT.

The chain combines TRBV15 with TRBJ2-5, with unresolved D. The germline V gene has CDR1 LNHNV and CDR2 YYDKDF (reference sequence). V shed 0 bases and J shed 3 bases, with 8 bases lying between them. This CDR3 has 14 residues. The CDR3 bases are TGTGCCACCAGCAGAGATCTCGGAGAAGAGACCCAGTACTTC. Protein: CATSRDLGEETQYF.

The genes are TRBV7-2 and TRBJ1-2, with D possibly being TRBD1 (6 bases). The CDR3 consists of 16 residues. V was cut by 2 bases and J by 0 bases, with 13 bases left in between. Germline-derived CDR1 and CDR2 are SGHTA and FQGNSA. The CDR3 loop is CASSLSGGRANYGYTF. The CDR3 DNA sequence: TGTGCCAGCAGCTTAAGTGGGGGGCGGGCTAACTATGGCTACACCTTC.

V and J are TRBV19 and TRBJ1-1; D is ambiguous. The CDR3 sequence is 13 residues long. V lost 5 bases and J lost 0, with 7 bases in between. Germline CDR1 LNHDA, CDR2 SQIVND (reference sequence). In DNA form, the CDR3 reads TGTGCCAGTAGTCAGCAGATGAACACTGAAGCTTTCTTT. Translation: CASSQQMNTEAFF.

This chain's CDR3 is CASSPPGLSYEQYF. CDR3 nucleotide sequence: TGCGCCAGCAGTCCCCCGGGACTGAGCTACGAGCAGTACTTC. The chain couples TRBV4-1 to TRBJ2-7, with a weak D call TRBD2 (6 bases). The CDR3 runs to 14 residues. V was clipped by 6 bases and J by 3 bases, with 15 bases between them. Germline CDR1 is MGHRA and CDR2 is YSYEKL.

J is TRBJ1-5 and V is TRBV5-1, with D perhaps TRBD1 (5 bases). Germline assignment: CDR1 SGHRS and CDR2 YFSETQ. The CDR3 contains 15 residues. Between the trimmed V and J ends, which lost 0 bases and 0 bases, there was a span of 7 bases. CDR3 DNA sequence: TGCGCCAGCAGCTTGGAAGGGGATAGCAATCAGCCCCAGCATTTT. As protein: CASSLEGDSNQPQHF.

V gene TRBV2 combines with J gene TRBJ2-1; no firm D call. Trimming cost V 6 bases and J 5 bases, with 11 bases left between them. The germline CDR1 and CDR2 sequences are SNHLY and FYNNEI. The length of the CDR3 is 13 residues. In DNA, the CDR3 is TGTGCCAGCAGCCTTCTAAGGGACAATGAGCAGTTCTTC. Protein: CASSLLRDNEQFF.

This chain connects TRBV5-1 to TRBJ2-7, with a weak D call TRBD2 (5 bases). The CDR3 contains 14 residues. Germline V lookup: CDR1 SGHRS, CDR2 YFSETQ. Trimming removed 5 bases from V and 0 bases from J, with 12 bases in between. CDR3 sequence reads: CASREGASSYEQYF. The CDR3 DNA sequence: TGCGCCAGCAGAGAGGGTGCTTCCTCCTACGAGCAGTACTTC.

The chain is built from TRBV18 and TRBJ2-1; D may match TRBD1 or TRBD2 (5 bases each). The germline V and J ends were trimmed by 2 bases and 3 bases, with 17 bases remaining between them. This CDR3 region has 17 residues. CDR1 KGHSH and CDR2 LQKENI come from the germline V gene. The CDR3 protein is CASSPVLSGTVYNEQFF. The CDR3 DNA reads TGTGCCAGCTCACCAGTGTTAAGTGGGACCGTCTACAATGAGCAGTTCTTC.

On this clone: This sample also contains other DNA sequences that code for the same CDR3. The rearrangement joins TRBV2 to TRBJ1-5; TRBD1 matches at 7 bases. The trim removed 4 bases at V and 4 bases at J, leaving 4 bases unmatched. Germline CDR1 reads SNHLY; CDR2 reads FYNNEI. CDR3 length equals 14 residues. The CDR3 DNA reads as TGTGCCAGCAGTGCAGGGGGGGGGAATCAGCCCCAGCATTTT. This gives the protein CASSAGGGNQPQHF.